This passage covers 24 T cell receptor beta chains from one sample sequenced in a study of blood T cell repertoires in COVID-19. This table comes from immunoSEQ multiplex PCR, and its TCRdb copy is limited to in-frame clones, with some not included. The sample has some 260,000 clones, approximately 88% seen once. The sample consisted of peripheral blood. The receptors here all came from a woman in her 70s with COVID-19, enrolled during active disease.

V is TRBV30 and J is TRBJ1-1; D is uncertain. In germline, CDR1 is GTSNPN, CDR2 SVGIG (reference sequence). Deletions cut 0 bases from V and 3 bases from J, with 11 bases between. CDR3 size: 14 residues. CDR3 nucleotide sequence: TGTGCCTGGAGTGTGCACCCGAGAGACACTGAAGCTTTCTTT. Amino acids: CAWSVHPRDTEAFF.

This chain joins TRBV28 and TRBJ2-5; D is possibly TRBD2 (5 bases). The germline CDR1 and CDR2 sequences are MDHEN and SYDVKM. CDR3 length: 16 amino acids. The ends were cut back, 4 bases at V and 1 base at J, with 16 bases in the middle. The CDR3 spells CASSSSSRGFQETQYF. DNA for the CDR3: TGTGCCAGCAGTTCTTCTTCACGGGGTTTCCAAGAGACCCAGTACTTC.

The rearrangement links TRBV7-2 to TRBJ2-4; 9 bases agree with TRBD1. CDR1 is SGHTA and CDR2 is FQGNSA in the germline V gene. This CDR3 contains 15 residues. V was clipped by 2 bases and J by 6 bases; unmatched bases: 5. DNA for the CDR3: TGTGCCAGCAGCTTAAACAGGGGGCATGGAAACATTCAGTACTTC. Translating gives CASSLNRGHGNIQYF.

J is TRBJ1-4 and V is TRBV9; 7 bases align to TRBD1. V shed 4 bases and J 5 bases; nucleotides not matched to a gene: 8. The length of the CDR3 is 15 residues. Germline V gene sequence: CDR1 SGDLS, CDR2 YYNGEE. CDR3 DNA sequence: TGTGCCAGCAGCCCCCAGGGGGGACCAAATGAAAAACTGTTTTTT. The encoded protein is CASSPQGGPNEKLFF.

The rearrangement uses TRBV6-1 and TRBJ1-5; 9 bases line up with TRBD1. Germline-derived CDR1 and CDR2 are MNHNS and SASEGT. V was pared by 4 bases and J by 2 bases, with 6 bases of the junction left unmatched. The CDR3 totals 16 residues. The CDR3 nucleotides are TGTGCCAGCAGTGGGGACAGGGTCTCGCGCAATCAGCCCCAGCATTTT. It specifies CASSGDRVSRNQPQHF.

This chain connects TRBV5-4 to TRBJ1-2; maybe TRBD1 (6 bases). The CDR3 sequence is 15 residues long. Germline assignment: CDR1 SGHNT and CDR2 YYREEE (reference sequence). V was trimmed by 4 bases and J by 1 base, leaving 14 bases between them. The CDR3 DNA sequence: TGTGCCAGCAGCGCCGGACAGAGTGTTAACTATGGCTACACCTTC. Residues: CASSAGQSVNYGYTF.

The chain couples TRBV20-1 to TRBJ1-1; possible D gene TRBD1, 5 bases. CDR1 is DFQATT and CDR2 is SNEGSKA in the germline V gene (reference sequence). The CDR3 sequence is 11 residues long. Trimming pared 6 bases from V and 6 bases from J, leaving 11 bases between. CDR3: CSAEGEAEAFF. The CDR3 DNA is TGCAGTGCCGAAGGGGAGGCTGAAGCTTTCTTT.

The CDR3 loop is CASSGGRQGSGNTIYF. The CDR3 coding sequence is TGTGCCAGCAGCGGAGGGAGACAGGGCTCTGGAAACACCATATATTTT. The V and J genes are TRBV9 and TRBJ1-3; the match to TRBD1 covers 7 bases. CDR1 is SGDLS, CDR2 YYNGEE, per germline. V shed 3 bases, J shed 0 bases, and the junction held 6 bases outside the gene matches. CDR3 length: 16 amino acids.

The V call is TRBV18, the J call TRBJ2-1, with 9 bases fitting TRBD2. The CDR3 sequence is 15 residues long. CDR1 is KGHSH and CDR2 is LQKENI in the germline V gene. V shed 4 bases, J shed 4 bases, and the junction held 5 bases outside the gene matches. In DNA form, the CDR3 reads TGTGCCAGCTCACAGCGGCTAGCGGGGTACAATGAGCAGTTCTTC. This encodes CASSQRLAGYNEQFF. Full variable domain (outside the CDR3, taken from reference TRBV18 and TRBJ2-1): NAGVMQNPRHLVRRRGQEARLRCSPMKGHSHVYWYRQLPEEGLKFMVYLQKENIIDESGMPKERFSAEFPKEGPSILRIQQVVRGDSAAYFCASSQRLAGYNEQFFGPGTRLTVL.

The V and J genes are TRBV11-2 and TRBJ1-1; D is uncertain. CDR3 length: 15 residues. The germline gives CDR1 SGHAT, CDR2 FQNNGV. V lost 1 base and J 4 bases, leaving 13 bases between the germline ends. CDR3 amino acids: CASSLVEGTATEAFF. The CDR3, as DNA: TGTGCCAGCAGCTTAGTGGAGGGCACAGCCACTGAAGCTTTCTTT.

The CDR3 protein is CASSSPGSALASTDTQYF. The CDR3 region has the DNA TGTGCCAGCAGCTCGCCGGGCTCCGCACTAGCGTCGACAGATACGCAGTATTTT. The V call is TRBV7-9, the J call TRBJ2-3; 7 nucleotides line up with TRBD2. The CDR3 covers 18 residues. The V and J ends lost 4 bases and 3 bases, in that order; junction bases with no gene match: 16. Germline CDR1 is SEHNR and CDR2 is FQNEAQ (reference sequence).

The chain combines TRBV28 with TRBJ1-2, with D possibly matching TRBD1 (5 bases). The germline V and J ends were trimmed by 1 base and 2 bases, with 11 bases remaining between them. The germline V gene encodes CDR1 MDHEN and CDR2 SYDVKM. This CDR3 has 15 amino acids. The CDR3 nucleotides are TGTGCCAGCAGTTTATTTCAGGGTGGGAACTATGGCTACACCTTC. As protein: CASSLFQGGNYGYTF.

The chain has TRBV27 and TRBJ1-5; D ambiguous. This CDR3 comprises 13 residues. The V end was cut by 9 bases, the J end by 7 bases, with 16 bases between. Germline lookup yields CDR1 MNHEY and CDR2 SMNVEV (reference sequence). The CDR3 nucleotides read TGTGCCAGTTCCCGCGGGATACCACAGCCCCAGCATTTT. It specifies CASSRGIPQPQHF.

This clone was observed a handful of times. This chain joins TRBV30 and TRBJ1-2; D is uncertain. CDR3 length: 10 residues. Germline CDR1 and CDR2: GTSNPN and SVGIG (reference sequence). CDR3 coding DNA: TGTTCTGTCGGACTCTATGGCTACACCTTC. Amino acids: CSVGLYGYTF. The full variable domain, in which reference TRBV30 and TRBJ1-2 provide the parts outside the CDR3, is SQTIHQWPATLVQPVGSPLSLECTVEGTSNPNLYWYRQAAGRGLQLLFYSVGIGQISSEVPQNLSASRPQDRQFILSSKKLLLSDSGFYLCSVGLYGYTFGSGTRLTVV.

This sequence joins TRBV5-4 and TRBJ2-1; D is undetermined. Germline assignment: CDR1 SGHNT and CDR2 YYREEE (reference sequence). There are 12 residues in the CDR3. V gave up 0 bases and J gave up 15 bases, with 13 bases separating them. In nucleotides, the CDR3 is TGTGCCAGCAGCTTGGTTGGGCAGAAGAGGTTCTTC. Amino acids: CASSLVGQKRFF.

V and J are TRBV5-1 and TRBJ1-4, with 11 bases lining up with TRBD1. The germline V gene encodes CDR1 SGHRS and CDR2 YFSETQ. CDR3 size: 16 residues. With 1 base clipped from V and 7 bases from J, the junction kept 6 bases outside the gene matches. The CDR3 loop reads CASSLSDRGLGEKLFF. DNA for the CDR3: TGCGCCAGCAGCTTGTCGGACAGGGGGCTAGGTGAAAAACTGTTTTTT.

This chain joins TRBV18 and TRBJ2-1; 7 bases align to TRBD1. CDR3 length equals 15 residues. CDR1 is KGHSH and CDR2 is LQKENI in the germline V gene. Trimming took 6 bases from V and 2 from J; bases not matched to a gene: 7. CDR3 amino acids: CASSQGGETYNEQFF. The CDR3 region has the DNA TGTGCCAGCTCTCAAGGGGGCGAAACCTACAATGAGCAGTTCTTC.

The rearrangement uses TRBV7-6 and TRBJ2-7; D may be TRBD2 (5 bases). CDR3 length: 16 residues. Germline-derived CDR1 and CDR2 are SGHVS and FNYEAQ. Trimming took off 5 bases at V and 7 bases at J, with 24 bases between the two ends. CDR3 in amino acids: CASSPRIAHSPGEQYF. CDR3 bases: TGTGCCAGCAGCCCCCGGATAGCGCATTCACCGGGGGAGCAGTACTTC.

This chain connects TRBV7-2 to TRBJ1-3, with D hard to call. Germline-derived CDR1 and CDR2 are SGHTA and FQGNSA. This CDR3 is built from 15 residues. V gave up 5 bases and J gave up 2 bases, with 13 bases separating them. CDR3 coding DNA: TGTGCCAGCAGCCCGAGGACGGGGACTGGAAACACCATATATTTT. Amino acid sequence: CASSPRTGTGNTIYF. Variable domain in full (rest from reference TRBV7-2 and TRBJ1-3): GAGVSQSPSNKVTEKGKDVELRCDPISGHTALYWYRQSLGQGLEFLIYFQGNSAPDKSGLPSDRFSAERTGGSVSTLTIQRTQQEDSAVYLCASSPRTGTGNTIYFGEGSWLTVV.

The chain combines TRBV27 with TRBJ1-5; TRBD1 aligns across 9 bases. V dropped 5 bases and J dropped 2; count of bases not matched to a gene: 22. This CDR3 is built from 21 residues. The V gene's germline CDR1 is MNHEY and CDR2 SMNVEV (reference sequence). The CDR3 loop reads CASSAFWLGQGLGGGNQPQHF. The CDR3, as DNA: TGTGCCAGCAGTGCATTTTGGCTAGGACAGGGGCTAGGAGGCGGCAATCAGCCCCAGCATTTT.

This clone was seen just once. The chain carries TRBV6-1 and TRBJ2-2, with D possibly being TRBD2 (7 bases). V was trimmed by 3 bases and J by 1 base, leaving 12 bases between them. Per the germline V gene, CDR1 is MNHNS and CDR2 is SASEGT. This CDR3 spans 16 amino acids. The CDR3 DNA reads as TGTGCCAGCAGTGAGTTCGGGGGGCTGAACACCGGGGAGCTGTTTTTT. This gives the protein CASSEFGGLNTGELFF.

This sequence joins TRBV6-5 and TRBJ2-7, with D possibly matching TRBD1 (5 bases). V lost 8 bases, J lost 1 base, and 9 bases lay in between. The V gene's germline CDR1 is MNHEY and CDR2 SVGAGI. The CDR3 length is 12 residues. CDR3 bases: TGTGCCAGCGGTCAGGGATCCTACGAGCAGTACTTC. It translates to CASGQGSYEQYF.

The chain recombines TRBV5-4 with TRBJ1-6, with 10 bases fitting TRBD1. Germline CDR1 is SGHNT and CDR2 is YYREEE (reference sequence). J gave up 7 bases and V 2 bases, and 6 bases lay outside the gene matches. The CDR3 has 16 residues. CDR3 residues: CASSLGSGQGNSPLHF. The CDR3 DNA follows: TGTGCCAGCAGCTTAGGGTCGGGACAGGGGAATTCACCCCTCCACTTT.

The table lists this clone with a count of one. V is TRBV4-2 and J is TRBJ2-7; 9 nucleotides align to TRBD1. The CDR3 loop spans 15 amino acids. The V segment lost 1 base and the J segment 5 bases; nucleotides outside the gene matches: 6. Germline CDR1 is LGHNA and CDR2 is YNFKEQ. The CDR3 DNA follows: TGTGCCAGCAGCCAAGCCGGGACAGGGAACAACGAGCAGTACTTC. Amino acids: CASSQAGTGNNEQYF.